The text below deals with one T cell receptor (beta chain). What it recognizes is unknown. All donors qualified as healthy HIV-negative adults and had experienced no recent acute infections or vaccinations. CD8 memory merged CD45RO+ cells and CCR7-negative CD45RA+ TemRA cells into one population. The data are from a study of shared clonotypes between healthy human individuals. Study-wide findings and caveats: An anticipated effect of sequencing depth on clonotype sharing among donors was recognized. The study generally estimated greater richness for naive than memory subsets.

Trimming removed 8 bases from V and 5 bases from J, with 15 bases in between. CDR3 length equals 12 residues. In germline, CDR1 is GTSNPN, CDR2 SVGIG (reference sequence). This table comes from immunoSEQ multiplex PCR, and its TCRdb copy is limited to in-frame clones, with some not included. The data contain approximately 710,000 clones, 90% of them seen just once; the ten biggest clones take up 34%. The chain has TRBV30 and TRBJ1-2, with TRBD1 as a possible D gene (6 bases). Sequencing was carried out using memory CD8+ T cells from PBMCs. Sample subset: CD45RO+ cells pooled with CCR7-negative TemRA cells. This TCR was recovered from a man aged 18-30 years in good health. Some clones in this sample may be carry-over from other donors' samples. CDR3 sequence reads: CAGQTRPYGYTF. The CDR3 region has the DNA TGTGCCGGACAGACCAGACCGTATGGCTACACCTTC. Combining the CDR3 with reference TRBV30 and TRBJ1-2 gives the whole variable domain SQTIHQWPATLVQPVGSPLSLECTVEGTSNPNLYWYRQAAGRGLQLLFYSVGIGQISSEVPQNLSASRPQDRQFILSSKKLLLSDSGFYLCAGQTRPYGYTFGSGTRLTVV.